Listed below are T cell receptor beta chains from one sample, sequenced in a study of blood T cell repertoires in COVID-19. Method: immunoSEQ multiplex PCR; TCRdb's copy keeps in-frame clones and lacks some. The data hold a few hundred thousand clones, with roughly 85% observed a single time. Source material: peripheral blood. Receptors originate from a woman younger than 30 with acute or convalescent COVID-19. CDR3s include the opening cysteine and the closing phenylalanine or tryptophan. The D gene is left open where the match is weak. Only part of the rows carry a size: once, few, many, or a class if the clone is expanded.

D gene: .
J gene: TRBJ1-6
V gene: TRBV28
clone size: .
CDR3 protein: CASSLLGGAGLSSYNSPLHF
CDR3 DNA: TGTGCCAGCAGTTTATTGGGAGGGGCAGGACTGAGCTCCTATAATTCACCCCTCCACTTT

D gene: TRBD1
J gene: TRBJ2-7
V gene: TRBV19
clone size: .
CDR3 protein: CASSTGTGWYEQYF
CDR3 DNA: TGTGCCAGTAGTACCGGGACAGGTTGGTACGAGCAGTACTTC

D gene: .
J gene: TRBJ2-2
V gene: TRBV7-8
clone size: .
CDR3 protein: CASSTLPRELETGELFF
CDR3 DNA: TGTGCCAGCAGCACACTGCCCAGGGAATTGGAGACCGGGGAGCTGTTTTTT

D gene: TRBD1
J gene: TRBJ1-2
V gene: TRBV24-1
clone size: .
CDR3 protein: CATSDPRGLYGYTF
CDR3 DNA: TGTGCCACCAGTGATCCCAGGGGGCTGTATGGCTACACCTTC

D gene: .
J gene: TRBJ2-3
V gene: TRBV4-1
clone size: .
CDR3 protein: CASSQEWGVSTDTQYF
CDR3 DNA: TGCGCCAGCAGCCAAGAGTGGGGGGTGAGCACAGATACGCAGTATTTT

D gene: TRBD1
J gene: TRBJ1-3
V gene: TRBV4-2
clone size: .
CDR3 protein: CASRPVQGRTAGNTIYF
CDR3 DNA: TGTGCCAGCAGACCCGTACAGGGGAGAACGGCTGGAAACACCATATATTTT

D gene: .
J gene: TRBJ1-4
V gene: TRBV2
clone size: once
CDR3 protein: CASRIGGASTNEKLFF
CDR3 DNA: TGTGCCAGCCGTATCGGGGGGGCGTCAACTAATGAAAAACTGTTTTTT

D gene: TRBD1
J gene: TRBJ1-5
V gene: TRBV6-6
clone size: few
CDR3 protein: CASMGQGGVNQPQHF
CDR3 DNA: TGTGCCAGCATGGGTCAGGGGGGTGTCAATCAGCCCCAGCATTTT

D gene: .
J gene: TRBJ2-2
V gene: TRBV19
clone size: .
CDR3 protein: CASSIDHYTGELFF
CDR3 DNA: TGTGCCAGTAGTATAGACCATTACACCGGGGAGCTGTTTTTT

D gene: .
J gene: TRBJ1-5
V gene: TRBV6-5
clone size: few
CDR3 protein: CASSPQGTTNQPQHF
CDR3 DNA: TGTGCCAGCAGCCCCCAGGGGACCACCAATCAGCCCCAGCATTTT

D gene: TRBD1
J gene: TRBJ2-1
V gene: TRBV7-2
clone size: once
CDR3 protein: CASSLRQGTYNEQFF
CDR3 DNA: TGTGCCAGCAGCTTAAGACAGGGGACCTACAATGAGCAGTTCTTC

D gene: .
J gene: TRBJ1-2
V gene: TRBV3-1/TRBV3-2
clone size: .
CDR3 protein: CASSQRQLNGYTF
CDR3 DNA: TGTGCCAGCAGCCAAAGACAGCTTAATGGCTACACCTTC

D gene: TRBD2
J gene: TRBJ2-3
V gene: TRBV10-1
clone size: .
CDR3 protein: CASSAREGLGPPDTQYF
CDR3 DNA: TGCGCCAGCAGTGCGCGGGAGGGCCTGGGCCCCCCAGATACGCAGTATTTT

D gene: .
J gene: TRBJ1-1
V gene: TRBV4-2
clone size: .
CDR3 protein: CASSQDVRPGNTEAFF
CDR3 DNA: TGTGCCAGCAGCCAAGATGTCAGACCGGGGAACACTGAAGCTTTCTTT

D gene: .
J gene: TRBJ1-1
V gene: TRBV29-1
clone size: .
CDR3 protein: CSVDGGRTEAFF
CDR3 DNA: TGCAGCGTTGATGGGGGGAGGACTGAAGCTTTCTTT

D gene: .
J gene: TRBJ1-2
V gene: TRBV6-5
clone size: .
CDR3 protein: CASSYSSGPQGYTF
CDR3 DNA: TGTGCCAGCAGTTACTCATCAGGTCCTCAGGGCTACACCTTC

D gene: TRBD1
J gene: TRBJ1-5
V gene: TRBV7-2
clone size: few
CDR3 protein: CASSLVWTGVQPQHF
CDR3 DNA: TGTGCCAGCAGCTTAGTCTGGACAGGGGTACAGCCCCAGCATTTT